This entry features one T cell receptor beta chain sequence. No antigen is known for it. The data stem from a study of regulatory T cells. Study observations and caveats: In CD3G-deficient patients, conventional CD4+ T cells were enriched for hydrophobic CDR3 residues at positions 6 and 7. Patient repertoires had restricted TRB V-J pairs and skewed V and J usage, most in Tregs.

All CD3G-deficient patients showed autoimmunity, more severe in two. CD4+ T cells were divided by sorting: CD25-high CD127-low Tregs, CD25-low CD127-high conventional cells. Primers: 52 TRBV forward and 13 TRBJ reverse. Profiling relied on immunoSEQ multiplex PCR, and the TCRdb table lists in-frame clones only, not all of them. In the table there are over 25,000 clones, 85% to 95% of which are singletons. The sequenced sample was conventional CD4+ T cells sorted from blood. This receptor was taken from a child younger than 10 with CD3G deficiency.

This CDR3 reads CASSGERQGDTF. As DNA, the CDR3 is TGTGCCAGCAGCGGGGAGAGACAGGGGGACACCTTC. The V and J genes are TRBV9 and TRBJ1-2; TRBD1 aligns across 9 bases. This CDR3 contains 12 residues. In germline, CDR1 is SGDLS, CDR2 YYNGEE. The V segment lost 3 bases and the J segment 12 bases; nucleotides outside the gene matches: 6. Together with reference TRBV9 and TRBJ1-2, the CDR3 gives the full variable domain: DSGVTQTPKHLITATGQRVTLRCSPRSGDLSVYWYQQSLDQGLQFLIQYYNGEERAKGNILERFSAQQFPDLHSELNLSSLELGDSALYFCASSGERQGDTFGSGTRLTVV.